Shown below are 18 T cell receptor beta chains from a single sample sequenced in a study of identical twins (dated by TCRdb to 2016 to 2018). Preparation of the library involved 5' RACE. TCRdb names Illumina HiSeq 2000 as the instrument used. TCRdb trimmed public reads at Q25 via fastp, called clones via MiXCR and kept in-frame beta chains. Entries are consolidated by CDR3 protein sequence, retaining the most common genes and DNA. The sample table contains around 500,000 distinct CDR3 sequences; only one count was recorded for 14% of them. 0.4% to 0.55% of the sample is held by the ten biggest clonotypes. This sample was also put to use in a study of yellow fever vaccine responses in identical twins.

The specimen sequenced was CD4+ T cells sorted from blood. All receptors come from a woman in her late teens or twenties in good health.

The V and J genes are TRBV7-9 and TRBJ2-7; perhaps D is TRBD1 or TRBD2 (6 bases each). Trimming cost V 3 bases and J 7 bases, with 13 bases left between them. CDR3 size: 13 residues. Germline CDR1 is SEHNR and CDR2 is FQNEAQ (reference sequence). CDR3 residues: CASSFGGGVEQYF. DNA of the CDR3: TGTGCCAGCAGCTTTGGAGGGGGAGTGGAGCAGTACTTC.

V gene TRBV29-1 combines with J gene TRBJ2-3; possibly TRBD1 for D (5 bases). Germline-derived CDR1 and CDR2 are SQVTM and ANQGSEA. The CDR3 has 12 residues. Between the trimmed V and J ends, which lost 7 bases and 6 bases, there was a span of 14 bases. In nucleotides, the CDR3 is TGCAGCGCCCGGATCCAGGGCGATACGCAGTATTTT. Residues: CSARIQGDTQYF.

Many counts were recorded for this clonotype. The genes are TRBV6-2 or TRBV6-3 and TRBJ2-4; no clear D gene. Trimming cost V 5 bases and J 0 bases, with 17 bases left between them. The V gene's germline CDR1 is MNHEY and CDR2 SVGEGT. There are 17 residues in the CDR3. DNA of the CDR3: TGTGCCAGCAGTAAAATTGACAAACTACTAGCCAAAAACATTCAGTACTTC. This sequence encodes CASSKIDKLLAKNIQYF.

This clonotype was counted many times. This chain joins TRBV20-1 and TRBJ1-2, with D possibly TRBD1 on 6 matching bases. Per germline, CDR1 DFQATT and CDR2 SNEGSKA (reference sequence). The CDR3 runs to 14 residues. Trimming took 6 bases from V and 2 from J, leaving 16 bases between them. The chain's CDR3 is CSATGSGANYGYTF. CDR3 in DNA: TGCAGTGCCACGGGGTCAGGGGCAAACTATGGCTACACCTTC.

This rearrangement joins TRBV7-2 to TRBJ2-2, with a weak D call TRBD1 (6 bases). Germline CDR1 reads SGHTA; CDR2 reads FQGNSA. V dropped 3 bases and J dropped 6 bases, with 14 bases sitting between them. The CDR3 extends over 15 amino acids. DNA for the CDR3: TGTGCCAGCAGCTTCAGGGGCCTTAGCGCCGGGGAGCTGTTTTTT. It specifies CASSFRGLSAGELFF.

The chain combines TRBV7-2 with TRBJ1-1; tentative D call: TRBD1 (5 bases). CDR1 is SGHTA, CDR2 FQGNSA, per germline. The CDR3 has 16 residues. The V and J ends lost 0 bases and 2 bases respectively, with 13 bases between them. CDR3 residues: CASSLAPGQFNTEAFF. The CDR3 DNA is TGTGCCAGCAGCTTAGCCCCGGGGCAGTTTAACACTGAAGCTTTCTTT.

This clonotype was observed a handful of times. The chain links TRBV7-3 to TRBJ2-2; 8 bases line up with TRBD2. J lost 7 bases, V lost 2 bases, and 3 bases had no gene match. Germline V lookup: CDR1 SGHTA, CDR2 FQGTGA. The CDR3 contains 14 residues. CDR3 protein: CASSLRGGDGELFF. CDR3 bases: TGTGCCAGCAGCTTACGGGGGGGTGACGGGGAGCTGTTTTTT. Complete variable domain (other parts from reference TRBV7-3 and TRBJ2-2): GAGVSQTPSNKVTEKGKYVELRCDPISGHTALYWYRQSLGQGPEFLIYFQGTGAADDSGLPNDRFFAVRPEGSVSTLKIQRTERGDSAVYLCASSLRGGDGELFFGEGSRLTVL.

This chain joins TRBV28 and TRBJ2-3, with 12 bases aligning to TRBD2. CDR3 size: 17 residues. Germline V lookup: CDR1 MDHEN, CDR2 SYDVKM. J lost 2 bases, V lost 4 bases, and 7 bases had no gene match. This CDR3 reads CASSSPRLAGVTDTQYF. The CDR3 region has the DNA TGTGCCAGCAGTTCCCCCCGACTAGCGGGGGTCACAGATACGCAGTATTTT.

J is TRBJ1-1 and V is TRBV12-3 or TRBV12-4; the D is unclear. This CDR3 spans 16 amino acids. V gave up 4 bases and J gave up 4 bases, with 19 bases separating them. Written as DNA, the CDR3 is TGTGCCAGCAGTTACCTCCGGGAGGGCCCCACCACTGAAGCTTTCTTT. Encoded protein: CASSYLREGPTTEAFF.

This clonotype came up a few times. V usage is TRBV25-1 and J usage is TRBJ2-3; TRBD2 aligns across 7 bases. Losses at the gene ends were 1 base for V and 7 bases for J; bases not matched to a gene: 2. Germline loops: CDR1 MGHDK, CDR2 SYGVNS. CDR3 length: 13 residues. The CDR3 nucleotides read TGTGCCAGCAGTGAATGGGGGGGAAATACGCAGTATTTT. Protein: CASSEWGGNTQYF. The full variable domain, rest sourced from reference TRBV25-1 and TRBJ2-3, is EADIYQTPRYLVIGTGKKITLECSQTMGHDKMYWYQQDPGMELHLIHYSYGVNSTEKGDLSSESTVSRIRTEHFPLTLESARPSHTSQYLCASSEWGGNTQYFGPGTRLTVL.

The V call is TRBV20-1, the J call TRBJ2-2, with D perhaps TRBD1 (6 bases). Germline V gives CDR1 DFQATT, CDR2 SNEGSKA (reference sequence). This CDR3 comprises 15 residues. Trimming cost V 1 base and J 6 bases, with 15 bases left between them. The CDR3 here is CSARGHREGPGELFF. CDR3 in DNA: TGCAGTGCTAGAGGACACAGGGAAGGGCCCGGGGAGCTGTTTTTT.

CDR3 nucleotide sequence: TGTGCCAGCAGTTTGCGGGGACTCGACACCGGGGAGCTGTTTTTT. Residues: CASSLRGLDTGELFF. J is TRBJ2-2 and V is TRBV12-3 or TRBV12-4; maybe TRBD2 (6 bases). The CDR3 is 15 residues long. Trimming stripped 3 bases from V and 3 bases from J, with 11 bases between.

This clonotype occurred a few times. This rearrangement joins TRBV4-2 to TRBJ2-7, with D tentatively TRBD1 or TRBD2 (5 bases each). V gave up 3 bases and J gave up 5 bases, with 17 bases separating them. This CDR3 is built from 15 residues. From germline, CDR1 is LGHNA and CDR2 YNFKEQ. CDR3 bases: TGTGCCAGCAGCCAGGGACCGTCCCGGCCCAACGAGCAGTACTTC. Encoded protein: CASSQGPSRPNEQYF.

The CDR3: CASVRDPLFTDTQYF. The CDR3 nucleotides are TGTGCCTCGGTCCGGGACCCGCTTTTCACAGATACGCAGTATTTT. J is TRBJ2-3 and V is TRBV5-6; D possibly matches TRBD1 or TRBD2 (5 bases each). The V gene's germline CDR1 is SGHDT and CDR2 YYEEEE. The CDR3 totals 15 residues. Trimming left V 10 bases short and J 2 bases short, with 20 bases between. The full variable domain, with the rest looked up from reference TRBV5-6 and TRBJ2-3, is DAGVTQSPTHLIKTRGQQVTLRCSPKSGHDTVSWYQQALGQGPQFIFQYYEEEERQRGNFPDRFSGHQFPNYSSELNVNALLLGDSALYLCASVRDPLFTDTQYFGPGTRLTVL.

This clonotype showed up just a few times. This chain links TRBV2 with TRBJ2-5; D is ambiguous. Germline V gives CDR1 SNHLY, CDR2 FYNNEI. V lost 6 bases and J lost 4, with 15 bases in between. CDR3 length equals 14 residues. The CDR3 spells CASRDAFVGETQYF. The DNA for the CDR3 is TGTGCCAGCAGAGACGCTTTTGTAGGAGAGACCCAGTACTTC.

The chain couples TRBV4-2 to TRBJ2-5; 7 bases agree with TRBD1. The V gene's germline CDR1 is LGHNA and CDR2 YNFKEQ. There are 17 residues in the CDR3. After removal of 0 bases from V and 4 bases from J, the junction contained 11 bases not matched to a gene. In DNA, the CDR3 is TGTGCCAGCAGCCAAGATCCCCGGACAGGAAAAGGAGAGACCCAGTACTTC. Its protein is CASSQDPRTGKGETQYF.

Only a few counts were recorded for this clonotype. The CDR3 here is CASSFDRGTYEQYF. CDR3 sequence (DNA): TGTGCCAGCAGTTTCGACAGGGGTACCTACGAGCAGTACTTC. The V and J genes are TRBV6-5 and TRBJ2-7; 8 bases align to TRBD1. Germline V gene sequence: CDR1 MNHEY, CDR2 SVGAGI. The V and J ends lost 4 bases and 2 bases, in that order; junction bases with no gene match: 4. The CDR3 runs to 14 residues.

V is TRBV7-8 and J is TRBJ2-7; 7 nucleotides line up with TRBD2. The CDR3 extends over 14 amino acids. With V trimmed by 5 bases and J by 3 bases, 7 bases remained unmatched. The germline gives CDR1 SGHVS, CDR2 FQNEAQ. This CDR3 reads CASSLGLLNYEQYF. Here the CDR3 DNA reads TGTGCCAGCAGCCTGGGACTACTTAACTACGAGCAGTACTTC.